The clone carrying this T cell receptor beta chain was observed a few times. The germline V and J ends were trimmed by 1 base and 7 bases, with 13 bases remaining between them. CDR1 and CDR2 (germline): SGHVS, FQNEAQ. The CDR3 consists of 15 residues. This record belongs to a study of blood T cell repertoires in COVID-19. Data came from immunoSEQ multiplex PCR; TCRdb stores just in-frame clones and leaves some out. This sample yields around 94,000 clones, of which about 72% are seen a single time; around 9.8% belongs to the top ten. The chain has TRBV7-8 and TRBJ1-4, with D possibly TRBD1 on 5 matching bases. This TCR was recovered from a man aged 60 to 75 with active or convalescent COVID-19. Sequenced: peripheral blood. For the CDR3, the DNA is TGTGCCAGCAGCTTAGGCCAGGGTAGGGGTGAAAAACTGTTTTTT. This codes for CASSLGQGRGEKLFF.